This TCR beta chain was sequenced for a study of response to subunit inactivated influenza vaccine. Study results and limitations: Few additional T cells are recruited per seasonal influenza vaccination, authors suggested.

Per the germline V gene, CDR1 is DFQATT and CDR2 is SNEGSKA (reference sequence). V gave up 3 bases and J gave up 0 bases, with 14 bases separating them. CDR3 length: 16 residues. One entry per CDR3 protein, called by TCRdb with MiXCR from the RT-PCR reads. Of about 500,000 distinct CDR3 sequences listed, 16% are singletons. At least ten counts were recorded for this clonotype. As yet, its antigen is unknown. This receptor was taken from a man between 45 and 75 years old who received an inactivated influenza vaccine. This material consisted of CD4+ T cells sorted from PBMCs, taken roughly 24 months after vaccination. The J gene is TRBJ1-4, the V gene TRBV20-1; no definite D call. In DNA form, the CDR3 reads TGCAGTGCTAGTTTACACCACCCTGCAACTAATGAAAAACTGTTTTTT. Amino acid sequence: CSASLHHPATNEKLFF.